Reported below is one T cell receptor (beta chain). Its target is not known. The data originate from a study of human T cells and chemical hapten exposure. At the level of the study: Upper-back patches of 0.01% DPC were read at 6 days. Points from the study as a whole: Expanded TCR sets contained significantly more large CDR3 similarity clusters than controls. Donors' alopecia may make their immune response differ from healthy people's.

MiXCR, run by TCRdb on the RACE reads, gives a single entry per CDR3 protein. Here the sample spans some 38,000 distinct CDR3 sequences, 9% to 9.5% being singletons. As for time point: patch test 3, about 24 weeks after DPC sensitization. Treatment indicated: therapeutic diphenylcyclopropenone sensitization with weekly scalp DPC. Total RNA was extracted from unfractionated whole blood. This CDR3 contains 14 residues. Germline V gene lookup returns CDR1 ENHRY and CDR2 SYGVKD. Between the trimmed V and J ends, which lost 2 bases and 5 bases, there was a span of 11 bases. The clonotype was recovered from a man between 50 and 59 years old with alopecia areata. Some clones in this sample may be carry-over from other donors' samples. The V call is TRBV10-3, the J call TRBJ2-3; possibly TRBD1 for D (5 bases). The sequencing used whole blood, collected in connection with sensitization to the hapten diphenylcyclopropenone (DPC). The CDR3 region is CAISEGASEDTQYF. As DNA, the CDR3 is TGTGCCATCAGTGAGGGGGCCTCGGAAGATACGCAGTATTTT.